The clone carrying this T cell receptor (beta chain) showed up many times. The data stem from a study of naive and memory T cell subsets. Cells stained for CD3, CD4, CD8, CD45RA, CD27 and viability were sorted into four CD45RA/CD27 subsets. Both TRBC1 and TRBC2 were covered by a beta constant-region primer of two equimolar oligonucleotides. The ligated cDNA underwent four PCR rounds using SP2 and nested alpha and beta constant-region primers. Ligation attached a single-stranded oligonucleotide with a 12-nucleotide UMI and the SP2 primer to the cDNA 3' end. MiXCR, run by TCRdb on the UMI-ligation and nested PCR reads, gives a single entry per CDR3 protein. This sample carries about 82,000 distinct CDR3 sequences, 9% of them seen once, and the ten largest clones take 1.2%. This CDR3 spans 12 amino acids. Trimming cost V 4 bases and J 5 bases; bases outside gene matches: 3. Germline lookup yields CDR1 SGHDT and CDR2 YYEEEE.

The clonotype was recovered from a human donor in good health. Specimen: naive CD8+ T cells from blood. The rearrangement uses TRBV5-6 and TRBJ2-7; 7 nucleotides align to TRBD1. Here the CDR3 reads CASSATGNEQYF. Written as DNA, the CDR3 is TGTGCCAGCAGCGCGACAGGGAACGAGCAGTACTTC.